This T cell receptor (beta chain) came from a study of shared clonotypes between healthy human individuals (TCRdb year 2020). For the study in its entirety: The cohort included three men and a couple of women between 18 and 49 years of age. Per donor, three plates each were used for CD4 naive and CD4 memory, two for CD8 naive, and one for CD8 memory. Blood TCR repertoires of roughly 5 healthy adults were deeply sequenced to estimate repertoire size and the extent of clonotype sharing between individuals. Libraries were prepared and TCR repertoires were sequenced by different laboratories using diverse techniques, in order to increase sequencing depth and limit assay-specific biases. Each donor's leukapheresis produced roughly between roughly 0.85 and 10 billion PBMCs.

The donors were healthy, HIV-negative adults who had no recently reported acute infections or vaccinations. Only Caucasian adults living in Nashville, Tennessee, USA were represented among the donors. CD4+ T cells were enriched through magnetic negative selection, after which naive cells were positively selected on CD45RA and the remaining negative fraction served as the memory subset. After blood collection by leukapheresis, PBMCs were isolated using Ficoll-Histopaque density gradient centrifugation and then cryopreserved in the vapor phase of liquid nitrogen. Analytical flow cytometry was used to check the purity and quantity of every magnetically sorted T cell population. From each sorted fraction, genomic DNA was isolated and quantified by UV absorbance on a Nanodrop 2000c. As for this clone: Its cognate antigen has yet to be identified. Per-base qualities were not stored, and no clone one base away is much larger.

General findings and caveats noted by the study authors: Naive subsets generally had larger estimated clonotype richness than memory subsets did. Rarefaction of sorted-subset datasets indicated incomplete sequencing despite the large sequencing depth. Compared with non-shared clonotypes, the clonotypes found in all four sorted-subset donors had higher generation probabilities. Around 5% of naive CD4, approximately 3.7% of naive CD8, 2% to 2.5% of memory CD4, and 0.35% to 0.5% of memory CD8 clonotypes were shared across several donors. Sampling was limited to blood, and TCR repertoires in tissue likely differ from TCR repertoires in blood. Pairwise subsampling indicated that sequencing depth was expected to affect the degree of clonotype sharing among donors. Because the study included a small number of donors, the genetic and exposure-history diversity represented was limited.

Based on the germline V gene, the CDR1 and CDR2 sequences are SGHAT and FQNNGV. The CDR3 runs 14 amino acids, cysteine and phenylalanine included. Only the CDR3 portion is preserved as DNA: 42 bases, with reading frame beginning at the first base. V loses 1 base of germline sequence and J loses 6 bases, and the interval between the two ends is 11 bases. Using the deep immunoSEQ assay, TCR CDR3 regions were amplified from genomic DNA by multiplex PCR. For each cell subset, the extracted genomic DNA was distributed evenly across all wells of several immunoSEQ 96-well plates, and each plate served as one replicate. For sorted subsets, each replicate PCR was loaded with roughly 200 ng genomic DNA, equivalent to about 30,000 T cell genomes. Purified libraries were quantified with a Qubit 3.0 fluorometer, sized on a Bioanalyzer 2100, and re-quantified with the KAPA Library Quantification kit. A separate single-read 150-cycle Illumina NextSeq 550 flow cell was used to sequence each immunoSEQ 96-well plate. As for the authors' bioinformatics: The immunoSEQ output contained only junctional sequences without quality scores, so filtering could not match that applied to full-length reads. To assign V/J genes and CDR3, sequences were annotated against IMGT germline references using PyIR, a Python wrapper for IgBLAST v1.9. Any read was removed if the V/J assignment was weak (E-value above 1e-6), the CDR3 was missing, or the read contained stop codons, out-of-frame junctions, or ambiguous translated residues. V3J clonotypes were defined as sequences sharing the same inferred V gene, J gene, and CDR3 amino acid sequence. Percentage overlap between repertoires was calculated by dividing the number of shared unique clonotypes by the size of the smaller repertoire. Richness of each repertoire was evaluated using RTK rarefaction, the Chao1 estimator, and Recon v2.1 estimates of unobserved clonotypes. Generation probabilities for all TCRbeta clonotypes obtained by the gDNA method from a handful of donors were computed using OLGA. Not all clones reach the TCRdb copy of this immuneACCESS table, which keeps in-frame sequences only. Checked studies attribute under half of the gap to unresolved V genes and leave the rest unexplained. That table supplies the V and J calls and clone size; D and trimming were determined from the DNA. This sample has approximately 2.1 million clones in its table, and 80% to 95% of those were observed once. Together, the top ten hold 0.39% of the sample.

In this chain, TRBV11-2 is recombined with TRBJ2-3; the D gene remains uncertain. The specimen sequenced was naive CD4+ T cells from PBMCs. The cell subset or site tag for this specimen amounts to: CD45RA+ positively selected. This receptor was identified in a man younger than 35 in good health. Some clones in this sample may be carry-over from other donors' samples. The nucleotide sequence reads as follows: TGTGCCAGCAGCTTAGGTCGGCTAGAGGATACGCAGTATTTT. Translated, it reads CASSLGRLEDTQYF.